The rows below give T cell receptor beta chains drawn from one sample of a study of beta chain features in type 1 diabetes. Sequencing used immunoSEQ multiplex PCR; TCRdb keeps in-frame clones, though not all of them. Among almost 350,000 clones, approximately 8% were seen once, and the ten largest hold approximately 0.47%. The sequencing sample was made of central memory CD4+ T cells from blood. The receptors derive from a woman aged 18-29 years in good health. The CDR3 runs from the conserved cysteine through the conserved F or W. The order of the fields is D gene, V gene, clone size, J gene, CDR3 protein, CDR3 DNA. D genes are given only for firm matches. Only part of the rows carry a size: once, few, many, or a class if the clone is expanded.

NA	TRBV5-1	few	TRBJ2-7	CASGTTESYEQYF	TGCGCCAGCGGAACGACCGAGAGCTACGAGCAGTACTTC
TRBD2	TRBV7-2	NA	TRBJ2-1	CASSRGLAANEQFF	TGTGCCAGCAGCCGGGGTCTAGCGGCTAATGAGCAGTTCTTC
TRBD2	TRBV5-6	few	TRBJ2-7	CASSILAGGPSSYEQYF	TGTGCCAGCAGTATACTAGCGGGAGGGCCTTCGAGCTACGAGCAGTACTTC
TRBD1	TRBV7-9	NA	TRBJ2-5	CASSQGTGMYQETQYF	TGCGCCAGCAGCCAGGGGACAGGGATGTACCAAGAGACCCAGTACTTC
NA	TRBV14	NA	TRBJ1-1	CASSTPSTGYTEAFF	TGTGCCAGCAGCACTCCATCAACAGGGTACACTGAAGCTTTCTTT
NA	TRBV27	few	TRBJ1-1	CASSLWGRGEAFF	TGTGCCAGCAGTTTATGGGGCAGGGGTGAAGCTTTCTTT
NA	TRBV7-8	many	TRBJ2-5	CASRHRVGETQYF	TGTGCCAGCAGGCACAGGGTTGGGGAGACCCAGTACTTC
NA	TRBV11-2	many	TRBJ2-4	CASSPRSSKNIQYF	TGTGCCAGCAGTCCCCGTTCATCCAAAAACATTCAGTACTTC
TRBD2	TRBV6-6	few	TRBJ2-1	CASSRLADNNEQFF	TGTGCCAGCAGTCGACTAGCGGACAACAATGAGCAGTTCTTC
NA	TRBV28	few	TRBJ2-2	CASSSRAHGFPGELFF	TGCGCCAGCAGTTCTCGGGCACATGGGTTTCCCGGGGAGCTGTTTTTT
TRBD2	TRBV6-5	many	TRBJ2-7	CASSYSIAGDGYEQYF	TGTGCCAGCAGTTACTCGATAGCGGGAGATGGATACGAGCAGTACTTC
TRBD2	TRBV5-1	NA	TRBJ2-2	CASSLGTSVYTGELFF	TGCGCCAGCAGCTTAGGGACTAGCGTATACACCGGGGAGCTGTTTTTT
NA	TRBV5-6	few	TRBJ2-1	CASRLLESYNEQFF	TGTGCCAGCAGGCTACTCGAGTCCTACAATGAGCAGTTCTTC
NA	TRBV19	few	TRBJ2-3	CASSIERTQYF	TGTGCCAGTAGTATTGAAAGAACGCAGTATTTT
NA	TRBV10-3	few	TRBJ1-5	CAISDLNQPQHF	TGTGCCATCAGTGACCTGAATCAGCCCCAGCATTTT
NA	TRBV13	NA	TRBJ2-1	CASSSNRDWSSYNEQFF	TGTGCCAGCAGCTCGAACCGGGACTGGAGCTCCTACAATGAGCAGTTCTTC
NA	TRBV23-1	many	TRBJ1-1	CASSPRPGRNTEAFF	TGCGCCAGCAGTCCCCGACCGGGGCGGAACACTGAAGCTTTCTTT
NA	TRBV7-8	few	TRBJ1-5	CASSFGGANSNQPQHF	TGTGCCAGCAGCTTCGGAGGGGCTAATAGCAATCAGCCCCAGCATTTT
NA	TRBV6-5	few	TRBJ2-2	CASSYGRSGNTGELFF	TGTGCCAGCAGTTACGGAAGGTCGGGGAACACCGGGGAGCTGTTTTTT
TRBD1	TRBV5-4	few	TRBJ2-3	CASTSEGGTGLLTDTQYF	TGTGCCAGCACCAGCGAGGGCGGGACAGGGCTCCTCACAGATACGCAGTATTTT
TRBD1	TRBV7-2	NA	TRBJ2-7	CASSQRQGYYEQYF	TGTGCCAGCAGCCAGCGACAGGGCTACTACGAGCAGTACTTC
NA	TRBV27	NA	TRBJ2-3	CASSSPTGTQYF	TGTGCCAGCAGTTCTCCGACAGGTACGCAGTATTTT
TRBD2	TRBV4-1	few	TRBJ2-1	CASSPTSGSSGNEQFF	TGCGCCAGCAGCCCTACTAGCGGGAGTAGTGGCAATGAGCAGTTCTTC
NA	TRBV4-2	NA	TRBJ2-2	CASSQDPRTGELFF	TGTGCCAGCAGCCAAGATCCTAGAACCGGGGAGCTGTTTTTT
NA	TRBV11-2	many	TRBJ2-1	CASSLELFGEQFF	TGTGCCAGCAGCTTAGAGTTGTTCGGTGAGCAGTTCTTC
NA	TRBV2	many	TRBJ1-1	CASSDRDNTEAFF	TGTGCCAGCAGTGACAGGGATAACACTGAAGCTTTCTTT
TRBD1	TRBV7-2	NA	TRBJ2-5	CASSTGTGDF	TGTGCCAGCAGCACCGGGACAGGGGACTTC
TRBD2	TRBV11-2	NA	TRBJ2-7	CASSRPGLALGASSYEQYF	TGTGCCAGCAGCCGGCCGGGACTAGCGCTAGGGGCCAGCTCCTACGAGCAGTACTTC
NA	TRBV6-5	few	TRBJ2-5	CASSPLEGGRKTQYF	TGTGCCAGCAGTCCGCTGGAGGGGGGGAGGAAGACCCAGTACTTC
NA	TRBV7-2	few	TRBJ2-7	CASSFRDFPYEQYF	TGTGCCAGCAGCTTTCGGGACTTTCCCTACGAGCAGTACTTC
NA	TRBV29-1	NA	TRBJ2-2	CSVEGTVRRELFF	TGCAGCGTTGAAGGGACCGTGCGCCGGGAGCTGTTTTTT